The next 10 T cell receptor beta chains were all read from a single sample in a study of patients and donors after allogeneic stem cell transplantation. Each CDR3 protein gets one entry after TCRdb re-called the RT-PCR reads with MiXCR. Of 390,000 or so distinct CDR3 sequences listed, 16% are singletons. Sequencing was carried out using blood, either unsorted or a sorted T cell fraction (not recorded which). Source of these receptors: a human donor who was either an allogeneic HSCT recipient or a stem cell or donor lymphocyte infusion donor (not recorded which). It is not recorded whose cells these are; they may come from a transplant donor.

This chain links TRBV20-1 with TRBJ2-7; the match to TRBD1 covers 7 bases. The CDR3 extends over 15 amino acids. Germline CDR1 reads DFQATT; CDR2 reads SNEGSKA (reference sequence). V lost 1 base to trimming and J lost 0 bases; unmatched junction nucleotides: 6. The CDR3 nucleotides are TGCAGTGCTAGAGCTTCCGGGACAGACTCCTACGAGCAGTACTTC. Encoded protein: CSARASGTDSYEQYF.

This clonotype was found many times. The chain carries TRBV24-1 and TRBJ2-7, with 9 bases lining up with TRBD1. This CDR3 is built from 15 residues. The V gene end was trimmed by 4 bases and the J gene end by 3 bases; junction bases not matched to a gene: 6. CDR1 KGHDR and CDR2 SFDVKD come from the germline V gene. CDR3 DNA: TGTGCCACCAGTGACGGAGGACAGGGGATCTACGAGCAGTACTTC. Translated, it gives CATSDGGQGIYEQYF.

This clonotype came up a few times. The gene calls are TRBV3-1 and TRBJ1-3, with 7 bases lining up with TRBD1. V shed 3 bases, J shed 9 bases, and the junction held 8 bases outside the gene matches. The length of the CDR3 is 14 residues. Per germline, CDR1 LGHDT and CDR2 YNNKEL (reference sequence). CDR3 in amino acids: CASSQTGRHGTIYF. CDR3 nucleotide sequence: TGTGCCAGCAGCCAGACAGGGCGCCACGGCACCATATATTTT.

The chain employs TRBV5-1 and TRBJ2-2; 8 positions match TRBD2. CDR3 length: 14 amino acids. Germline loops: CDR1 SGHRS, CDR2 YFSETQ. V lost 7 bases, J lost 6 bases, and 8 bases stayed unmatched. The CDR3 spells CASERGGLSGELFF. CDR3 in DNA: TGCGCCAGCGAACGGGGGGGCCTCTCCGGGGAGCTGTTTTTT.

The table lists this clonotype with a few counts. The chain carries TRBV5-1 and TRBJ1-1, with TRBD1 matching 9 bases. Germline CDR1 reads SGHRS; CDR2 reads YFSETQ. The CDR3 has 15 amino acids. V lost 4 bases to trimming and J lost 1 base; unmatched junction nucleotides: 5. In DNA form, the CDR3 reads TGCGCCAGCAGCGCCCGGACAGGGGCGAACACTGAAGCTTTCTTT. Its translation is CASSARTGANTEAFF.

The V and J genes are TRBV29-1 and TRBJ1-3, with a possible D match to TRBD1 (5 bases). The CDR3 extends over 13 amino acids. Per the germline V gene, CDR1 is SQVTM and CDR2 is ANQGSEA. Between the trimmed V and J ends, which lost 5 bases and 3 bases, there was a span of 11 bases. DNA of the CDR3: TGCAGCGTTAAGGAAGGGGTTGGAAACACCATATATTTT. Translated, it gives CSVKEGVGNTIYF.

This sequence joins TRBV5-1 and TRBJ2-3; 10 positions agree with TRBD2. V was pared by 7 bases and J by 2 bases, with 4 bases of the junction left unmatched. Germline V gene sequence: CDR1 SGHRS, CDR2 YFSETQ. CDR3 size: 14 residues. The CDR3, as DNA: TGCGCCAGCTCCGGGACTAGCGTCACAGATACGCAGTATTTT. Protein product: CASSGTSVTDTQYF.

The chain carries TRBV4-3 and TRBJ2-2; D unresolved. Deletions cut 3 bases from V and 1 base from J, with 6 bases between. The CDR3 covers 14 residues. Germline loops: CDR1 LGHNA, CDR2 YSLEER. The CDR3 reads CASSHRRNTGELFF. The DNA of the CDR3 is TGCGCCAGCAGCCATCGAAGGAACACCGGGGAGCTGTTTTTT.

This chain uses TRBV27 with TRBJ1-5, with TRBD1 matching 7 bases. The CDR3 has 16 amino acids. Germline CDR1 is MNHEY and CDR2 is SMNVEV (reference sequence). Unmatched junction bases numbered 9, after V lost 5 bases and J lost 2 bases. The CDR3 spells CASSPRQGRGNQPQHF. In DNA form, the CDR3 reads TGTGCCAGCAGTCCCCGACAGGGTCGTGGCAATCAGCCCCAGCATTTT.

This clonotype was seen only a few times. The chain has TRBV7-2 and TRBJ2-1; 10 bases agree with TRBD2. The V and J ends lost 3 bases and 4 bases, in that order; junction bases with no gene match: 9. This CDR3 comprises 17 residues. Per germline, CDR1 SGHTA and CDR2 FQGNSA. The CDR3 DNA sequence: TGTGCCAGCAGCTTCCGACCGGGACTAGCGCCTTACAATGAGCAGTTCTTC. It encodes CASSFRPGLAPYNEQFF.